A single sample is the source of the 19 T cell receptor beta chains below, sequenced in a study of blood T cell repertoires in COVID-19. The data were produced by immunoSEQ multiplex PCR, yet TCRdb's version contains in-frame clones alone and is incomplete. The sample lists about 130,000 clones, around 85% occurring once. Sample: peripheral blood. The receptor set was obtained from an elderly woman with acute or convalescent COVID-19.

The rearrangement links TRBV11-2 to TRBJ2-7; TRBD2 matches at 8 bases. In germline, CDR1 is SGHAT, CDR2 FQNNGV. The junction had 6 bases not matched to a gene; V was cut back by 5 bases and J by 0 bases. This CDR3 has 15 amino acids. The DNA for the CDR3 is TGTGCCAGCAGCCCAGTAGCGGGGAGCTCCTACGAGCAGTACTTC. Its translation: CASSPVAGSSYEQYF.

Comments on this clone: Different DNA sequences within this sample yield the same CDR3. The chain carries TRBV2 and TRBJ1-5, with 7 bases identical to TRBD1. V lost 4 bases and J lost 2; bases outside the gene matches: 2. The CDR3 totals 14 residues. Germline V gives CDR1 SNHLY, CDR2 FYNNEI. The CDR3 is CASSGTGGNQPQHF. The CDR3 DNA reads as TGTGCCAGCAGTGGGACAGGCGGCAATCAGCCCCAGCATTTT.

DNA of the CDR3: TGTGCCAGCAGTTACCTAGCGGGGATAAACAATGAGCAGTTCTTC. Encoded protein: CASSYLAGINNEQFF. The chain recombines TRBV7-9 with TRBJ2-1; 9 bases fit TRBD2. J gave up 5 bases and V 6 bases, and 8 bases lay outside the gene matches. Germline-derived CDR1 and CDR2 are SEHNR and FQNEAQ (reference sequence). The CDR3 is 15 residues long.

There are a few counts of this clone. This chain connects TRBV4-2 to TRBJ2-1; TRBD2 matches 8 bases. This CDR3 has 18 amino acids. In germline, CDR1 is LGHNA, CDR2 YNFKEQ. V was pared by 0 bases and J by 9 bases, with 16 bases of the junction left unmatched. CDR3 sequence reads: CASSQEDGGAFPYGEQFF. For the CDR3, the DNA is TGTGCCAGCAGCCAAGAGGACGGGGGGGCGTTTCCCTACGGTGAGCAGTTCTTC.

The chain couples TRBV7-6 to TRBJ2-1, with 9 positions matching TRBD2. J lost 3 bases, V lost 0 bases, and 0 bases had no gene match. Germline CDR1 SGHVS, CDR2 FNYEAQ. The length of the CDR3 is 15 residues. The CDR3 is CASSLATSGYNEQFF. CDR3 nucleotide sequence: TGTGCCAGCAGCTTAGCGACTAGCGGCTACAATGAGCAGTTCTTC.

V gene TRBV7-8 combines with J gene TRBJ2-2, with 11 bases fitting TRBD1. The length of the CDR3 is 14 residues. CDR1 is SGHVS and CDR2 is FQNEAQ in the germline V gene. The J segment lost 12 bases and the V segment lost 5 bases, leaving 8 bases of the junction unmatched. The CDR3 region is CASSHGQGAAKLFF. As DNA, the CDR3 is TGTGCCAGCAGCCACGGACAGGGGGCGGCGAAGCTGTTTTTT.

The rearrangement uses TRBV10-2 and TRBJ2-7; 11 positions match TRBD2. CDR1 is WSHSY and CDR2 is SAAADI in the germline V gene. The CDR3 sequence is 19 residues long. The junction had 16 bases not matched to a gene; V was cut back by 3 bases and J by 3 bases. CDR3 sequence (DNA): TGCGCCAGCAGTGATCCTCTACCTACTAGCGGGGGCCCTATCTACGAGCAGTACTTC. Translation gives CASSDPLPTSGGPIYEQYF.

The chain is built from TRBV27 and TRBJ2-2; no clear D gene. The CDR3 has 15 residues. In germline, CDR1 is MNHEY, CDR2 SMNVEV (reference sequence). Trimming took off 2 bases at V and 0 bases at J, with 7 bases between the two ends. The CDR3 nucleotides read TGTGCCAGCAGTTTACAACAAGCGAACACCGGGGAGCTGTTTTTT. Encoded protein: CASSLQQANTGELFF.

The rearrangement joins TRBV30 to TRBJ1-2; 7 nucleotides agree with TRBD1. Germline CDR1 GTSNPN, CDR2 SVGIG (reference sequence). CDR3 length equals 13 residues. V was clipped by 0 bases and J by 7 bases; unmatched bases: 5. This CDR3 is CAWSVTGAAGYTF. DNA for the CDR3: TGTGCCTGGAGTGTAACAGGGGCGGCTGGCTACACCTTC.

CDR3 DNA sequence: TGCGCCAGCTCGGGGGGGCCGGGAGATACGCAGTATTTT. It specifies CASSGGPGDTQYF. This chain links TRBV5-1 with TRBJ2-3, with 8 positions matching TRBD2. V lost 7 bases and J lost 5; bases outside the gene matches: 6. The CDR3 is made up of 13 amino acids. CDR1 is SGHRS, CDR2 YFSETQ, per germline.

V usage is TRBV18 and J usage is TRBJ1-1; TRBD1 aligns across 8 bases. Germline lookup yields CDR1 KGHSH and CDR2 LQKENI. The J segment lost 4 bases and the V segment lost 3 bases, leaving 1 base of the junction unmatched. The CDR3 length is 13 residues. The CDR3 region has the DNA TGTGCCAGCTCACCCGGACAGGGCACTGAAGCTTTCTTT. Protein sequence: CASSPGQGTEAFF.

CDR3 residues: CASSLGQGSAYEQYF. The CDR3 nucleotides are TGTGCCAGCAGCTTGGGACAGGGCAGCGCCTACGAGCAGTACTTC. The chain uses TRBV5-5 and TRBJ2-7, with 7 bases that match TRBD1. The CDR3 is made up of 15 amino acids. The germline gives CDR1 SGHKS, CDR2 YYEKEE (reference sequence). V lost 0 bases and J lost 2; bases outside the gene matches: 5.

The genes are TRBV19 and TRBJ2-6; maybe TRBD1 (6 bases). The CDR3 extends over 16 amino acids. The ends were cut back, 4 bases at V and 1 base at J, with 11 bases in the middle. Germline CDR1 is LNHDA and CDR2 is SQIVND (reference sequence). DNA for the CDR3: TGTGCCAGTAGTACCTTTACAGGGTCTGGGGCCAACGTCCTGACTTTC. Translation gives CASSTFTGSGANVLTF. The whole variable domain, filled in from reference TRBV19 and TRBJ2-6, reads DGGITQSPKYLFRKEGQNVTLSCEQNLNHDAMYWYRQDPGQGLRLIYYSQIVNDFQKGDIAEGYSVSREKKESFPLTVTSAQKNPTAFYLCASSTFTGSGANVLTFGAGSRLTVL.

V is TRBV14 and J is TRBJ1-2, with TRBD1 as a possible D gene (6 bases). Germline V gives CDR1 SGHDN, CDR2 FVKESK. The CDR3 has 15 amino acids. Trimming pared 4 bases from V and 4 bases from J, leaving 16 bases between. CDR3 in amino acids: CASSPLGGATYGYTF. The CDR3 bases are TGTGCCAGCAGCCCCCTAGGGGGGGCGACCTATGGCTACACCTTC.

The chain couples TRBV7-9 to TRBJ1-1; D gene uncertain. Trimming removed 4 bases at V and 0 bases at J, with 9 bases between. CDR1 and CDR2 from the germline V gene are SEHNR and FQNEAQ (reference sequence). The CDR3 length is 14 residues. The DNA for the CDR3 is TGTGCCAGCAGCTCCGAGGGCCTGAACACTGAAGCTTTCTTT. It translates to CASSSEGLNTEAFF. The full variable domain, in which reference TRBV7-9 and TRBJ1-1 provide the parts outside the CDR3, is DTGVSQNPRHKITKRGQNVTFRCDPISEHNRLYWYRQTLGQGPEFLTYFQNEAQLEKSRLLSDRFSAERPKGSFSTLEIQRTEQGDSAMYLCASSSEGLNTEAFFGQGTRLTVV.

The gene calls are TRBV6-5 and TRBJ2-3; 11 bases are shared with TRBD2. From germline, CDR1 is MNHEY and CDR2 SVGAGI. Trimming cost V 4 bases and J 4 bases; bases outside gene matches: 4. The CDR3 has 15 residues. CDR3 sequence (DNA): TGTGCCAGCAGTTTAGGTAGCGGGGGGGCAGATACGCAGTATTTT. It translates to CASSLGSGGADTQYF.

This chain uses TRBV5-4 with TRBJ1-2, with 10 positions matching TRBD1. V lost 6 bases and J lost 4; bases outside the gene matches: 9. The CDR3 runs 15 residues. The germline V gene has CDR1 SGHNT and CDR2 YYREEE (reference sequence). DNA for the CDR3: TGTGCCAGCATCCCTGACAGGGGGCGCTTCTATGGCTACACCTTC. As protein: CASIPDRGRFYGYTF.

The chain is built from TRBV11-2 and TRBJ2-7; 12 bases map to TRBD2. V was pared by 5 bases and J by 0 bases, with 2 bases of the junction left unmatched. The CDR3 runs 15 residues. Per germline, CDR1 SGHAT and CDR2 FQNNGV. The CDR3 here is CASSQTSGGSYEQYF. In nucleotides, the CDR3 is TGTGCCAGCAGCCAGACTAGCGGGGGCTCCTACGAGCAGTACTTC.

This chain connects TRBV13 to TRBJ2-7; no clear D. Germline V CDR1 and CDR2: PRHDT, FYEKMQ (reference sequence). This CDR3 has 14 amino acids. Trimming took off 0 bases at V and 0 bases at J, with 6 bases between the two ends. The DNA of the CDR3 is TGTGCCAGCAGCTTAGGAATCGGCTCCTACGAGCAGTACTTC. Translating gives CASSLGIGSYEQYF.